Listed below are T cell receptor beta chains from one sample, sequenced in a study of cytomegalovirus exposure and HLA in healthy donors. TCRdb's copy holds only in-frame clones and misses some; the assay was immunoSEQ multiplex PCR. The sample has 100,000 to 150,000 clones; 78% are singletons. Material for sequencing was PBMCs. These receptors all stem from a man aged 25 to 40 in good health and CMV-seropositive. CDR3s leave out the opening cysteine and the closing phenylalanine or tryptophan. The D gene is left open where the match is weak. A row's size may be missing; if present it is once, few, many or a size class.

V: TRBV5-4
D: TRBD1
size: -
J: TRBJ2-3
CDR3: ASSRGQGPTDTQY

V: TRBV4-1
D: TRBD2
size: -
J: TRBJ2-7
CDR3: ASSHSGLAGELEQY

V: TRBV6-1
D: TRBD1
size: few
J: TRBJ1-1
CDR3: ASRDRDRVNTEAF

V: TRBV5-1
D: TRBD2
size: -
J: TRBJ2-3
CDR3: ASSSGLAAVLSDTQY

V: TRBV5-1
D: TRBD1
size: -
J: TRBJ1-2
CDR3: ASSPQGDYGYT

V: TRBV6-5
D: -
size: -
J: TRBJ2-7
CDR3: ASSSYYEQY

V: TRBV5-4
D: -
size: -
J: TRBJ2-7
CDR3: ASSLDSPGEQY

V: TRBV6-4
D: -
size: -
J: TRBJ1-2
CDR3: ASSDSSTAGYT

V: TRBV7-8
D: TRBD1
size: few
J: TRBJ2-7
CDR3: ASSLKGTGNTSSYEQY

V: TRBV5-1
D: -
size: -
J: TRBJ1-2
CDR3: ASSSGDYGYT

V: TRBV5-4
D: -
size: -
J: TRBJ2-7
CDR3: ASSLGETPEQY

V: TRBV7-9
D: -
size: -
J: TRBJ1-4
CDR3: ASSLVVSLSGGGEKLF

V: TRBV28
D: TRBD2
size: -
J: TRBJ2-4
CDR3: ASSLLAGGTRPSSWNIQY

V: TRBV28
D: -
size: -
J: TRBJ2-7
CDR3: ASSATGNYEQY

V: TRBV7-2
D: -
size: -
J: TRBJ1-1
CDR3: ASSLNRNTEAF

V: TRBV19
D: TRBD2
size: -
J: TRBJ2-1
CDR3: ASSPASGSYNEQF

V: TRBV5-5
D: TRBD1
size: -
J: TRBJ1-4
CDR3: ASSRRTGANEKLF

V: TRBV4-3
D: -
size: -
J: TRBJ2-1
CDR3: ASSQGVGDYNEQF

V: TRBV19
D: -
size: once
J: TRBJ2-7
CDR3: ASRTRGSHEQY

V: TRBV28
D: TRBD1
size: once
J: TRBJ2-5
CDR3: ASSLSDRTQETQY

V: TRBV19
D: -
size: -
J: TRBJ1-3
CDR3: ASSSSQGSGNTIY

V: TRBV5-1
D: -
size: -
J: TRBJ1-1
CDR3: ASSLAPREGDLTEAF

V: TRBV7-2
D: TRBD1
size: few
J: TRBJ1-1
CDR3: ASSLTGGTEAF

V: TRBV2
D: -
size: -
J: TRBJ2-1
CDR3: ASSVGQYNEQF

V: TRBV4-2
D: -
size: -
J: TRBJ2-7
CDR3: ASSQEGGLYEQY

V: TRBV27
D: TRBD1
size: -
J: TRBJ1-1
CDR3: ASSHRGTEAF

V: TRBV6-1
D: -
size: -
J: TRBJ1-1
CDR3: ASVPGRRNTEAF

V: TRBV10-3
D: TRBD1
size: once
J: TRBJ1-5
CDR3: ATTGGGGNQPQH

V: TRBV6-1
D: -
size: -
J: TRBJ1-2
CDR3: ASSDAGLGYT

V: TRBV28
D: TRBD1
size: -
J: TRBJ1-1
CDR3: ASSLRTGGSMNTEAF

V: TRBV20-1
D: -
size: -
J: TRBJ2-1
CDR3: SARSWNEQF

V: TRBV9
D: -
size: once
J: TRBJ2-7
CDR3: ASSGRDQRNEQY

V: TRBV6-1
D: -
size: -
J: TRBJ2-4
CDR3: ASSGRKNIQY